The T cell receptor (beta chain) described here comes from a study of T cells in Graves' hyperthyroidism and ophthalmopathy. V was pared by 3 bases and J by 5 bases, with 9 bases of the junction left unmatched. This CDR3 has 16 residues. In germline, CDR1 is MDHEN, CDR2 SYDVKM. This clonotype was recorded at least ten times. It was RNA transcripts that yielded the amplified TCR beta CDR3 regions. First-round RT-PCR of the TCR CDR3 relied on the HTBI primer set. TCRdb recomputed calls from the multiplex PCR reads with MiXCR, one row per CDR3 protein. Counted here are 340,000 or so distinct CDR3 sequences, under 25% occurring once; the ten biggest clones make up around 45%. Patients having uncontrolled infection, another autoimmune disease, pregnancy or lactation were not included. In making diagnoses, clinical symptoms, serum thyroxine and TRAb, thyroid ultrasound and orbital computed tomography were all used.

Specimen: blood. This clonotype was sampled from a woman aged 45-59 years with Graves' hyperthyroidism. V usage is TRBV28 and J usage is TRBJ1-4; TRBD1 matches at 7 bases. CDR3: CASSLHRPGGNEKLFF. In nucleotides, the CDR3 is TGTGCCAGCAGTTTGCATCGGCCAGGGGGGAATGAAAAACTGTTTTTT.